This is a list of T cell receptor beta chains from one sample in a study of blood T cells in healthy people across ages. A single record per CDR3 protein comes from TCRdb applying MiXCR to the 5' RACE reads. The table shows roughly 680,000 distinct CDR3 sequences, with 49% occurring only once. Sequencing input: blood. The source is a woman in her fifties or sixties in good health. Each CDR3 is given with its conserved first and last residue. D genes are given only for firm matches. Rows may omit the clone size; those that give it use once, few, many or a size class.

>NA|TRBV20-1|NA|TRBJ1-1
CSARDIRDVNTEAFF
TGCAGTGCTAGAGATATCCGGGACGTGAACACTGAAGCTTTCTTT
>NA|TRBV7-3|NA|TRBJ2-1
CASSLSAGTGYNEQFF
TGTGCCAGCAGCTTAAGTGCCGGGACTGGTTACAATGAGCAGTTCTTC
>NA|TRBV7-2|NA|TRBJ2-3
CASRRLEFTDTQYF
TGTGCCAGCAGAAGGTTGGAATTCACAGATACGCAGTATTTT
>many|TRBV4-2|TRBD1|TRBJ2-6
CASSPQGMAGGANVLTF
TGTGCCAGCAGCCCACAGGGGATGGCTGGCGGGGCCAACGTCCTGACTTTC
>few|TRBV5-1|TRBD2|TRBJ2-1
CASSSGLAGVNYNEQFF
TGCGCCAGCAGCTCGGGACTAGCGGGAGTTAACTACAATGAGCAGTTCTTC
>few|TRBV4-3|TRBD2|TRBJ2-3
CASSQDWTRTDTQYF
TGCGCCAGCAGCCAAGATTGGACTAGGACGGATACGCAGTATTTT
>many|TRBV5-1|NA|TRBJ2-1
CASSLEPQYNEQFF
TGCGCCAGCAGCTTGGAGCCCCAATACAATGAGCAGTTCTTC
>NA|TRBV12-3/TRBV12-4|NA|TRBJ2-6
CASGGGPGANVLTF
TGTGCCAGCGGAGGGGGCCCTGGGGCCAACGTCCTGACTTTC
>NA|TRBV10-3|NA|TRBJ2-7
CAIRKGGDEQYF
TGTGCCATCAGGAAGGGTGGGGACGAGCAGTACTTC
>NA|TRBV20-1|NA|TRBJ1-6
CSARDLAGGRMGGSYNSPLHF
TGCAGTGCTAGAGATCTCGCGGGGGGGAGGATGGGAGGCTCCTATAATTCACCCCTCCACTTT
>few|TRBV12-3/TRBV12-4|NA|TRBJ2-7
CASSAQTRGEQYF
TGTGCCAGCAGTGCGCAAACTAGAGGCGAGCAGTACTTC
>NA|TRBV9|NA|TRBJ2-7
CASSPGTAAYEQYF
TGTGCCAGCAGCCCCGGGACCGCCGCCTACGAGCAGTACTTC
>few|TRBV12-3/TRBV12-4|NA|TRBJ1-1
CASSPTVQVEAFF
TGTGCCAGCAGTCCCACAGTCCAAGTTGAAGCTTTCTTT
>NA|TRBV18|NA|TRBJ2-1
CASSPQGEQFF
TGTGCCAGCTCACCACAAGGAGAGCAGTTCTTC
>NA|TRBV7-9|NA|TRBJ1-1
CASSSRLNTEAFF
TGTGCCAGCAGCTCCCGTCTGAACACTGAAGCTTTCTTT
>many|TRBV7-9|NA|TRBJ2-5
CASSPPRLGGWETQYF
TGTGCCAGCAGCCCCCCCCGACTAGGCGGTTGGGAGACCCAGTACTTC
>NA|TRBV4-2|TRBD2|TRBJ2-1
CASSQGQSGRIRHEQFF
TGTGCCAGCAGCCAAGGACAGAGCGGGAGGATTAGGCATGAGCAGTTCTTC
>NA|TRBV9|TRBD2|TRBJ2-1
CASSLAESNEQFF
TGTGCCAGCAGCCTAGCGGAAAGCAATGAGCAGTTCTTC
>few|TRBV4-2|TRBD2|TRBJ2-4
CASQPTSGRAGDIQYF
TGTGCCAGCCAACCAACTAGCGGGAGGGCCGGGGACATTCAGTACTTC
>many|TRBV20-1|NA|TRBJ2-7
CSARGQATYEQYF
TGCAGTGCTAGAGGACAGGCGACCTACGAGCAGTACTTC
>many|TRBV5-1|NA|TRBJ1-6
CASSSGVRATALHF
TGCGCCAGCAGCTCCGGAGTACGCGCAACAGCCCTCCACTTT
>NA|TRBV13|TRBD2|TRBJ2-7
CASSLNLAGVVYEQYF
TGTGCCAGCAGCTTAAATCTAGCGGGAGTGGTCTACGAGCAGTACTTC
>few|TRBV11-2|NA|TRBJ2-3
CASSLDPGTDTQYF
TGTGCCAGCAGCTTAGACCCGGGCACAGATACGCAGTATTTT
>once|TRBV28|NA|TRBJ1-1
CASSSGPLPAFF
TGTGCCAGCAGTTCGGGCCCTCTGCCAGCTTTCTTT
>NA|TRBV29-1|NA|TRBJ1-5
CSVRGSGNQPQHF
TGCAGCGTTCGGGGTTCGGGCAATCAGCCCCAGCATTTT
>NA|TRBV5-1|NA|TRBJ1-2
CASSVDQDYGYTF
TGCGCCAGCAGCGTGGATCAGGACTATGGCTACACCTTC
>NA|TRBV4-3|NA|TRBJ2-7
CASSQDWAGAYEQYF
TGCGCCAGCAGCCAAGATTGGGCCGGAGCCTACGAGCAGTACTTC
>NA|TRBV2|NA|TRBJ2-5
CASSDTETQYF
TGTGCCAGCAGTGATACGGAGACCCAGTACTTC
>once|TRBV24-1|TRBD1|TRBJ2-7
CATSGNDRGPNEQYF
TGTGCCACCAGTGGGAATGACAGGGGCCCCAACGAGCAGTACTTC
>NA|TRBV20-1|NA|TRBJ2-1
CSARAGTLTNEQFF
TGCAGTGCTAGAGCCGGGACGCTTACTAATGAGCAGTTCTTC
>NA|TRBV12-3/TRBV12-4|TRBD2|TRBJ2-7
CASKKGLAGGPYEQYF
TGTGCCAGCAAAAAGGGGCTAGCGGGAGGGCCTTACGAGCAGTACTTC
>few|TRBV6-2/TRBV6-3|NA|TRBJ2-7
CASSDDSSYEQYF
TGTGCCAGCAGTGACGACAGCTCCTACGAGCAGTACTTC
>NA|TRBV7-3|TRBD2|TRBJ2-1
CASSPTSGRGFDEQFF
TGTGCCAGCAGCCCCACCAGCGGGAGGGGCTTCGATGAGCAGTTCTTC
>NA|TRBV5-6|NA|TRBJ1-2
CASSSRVWSYTF
TGTGCCAGCAGCTCCCGGGTTTGGAGCTACACCTTC
>many|TRBV6-5|TRBD1|TRBJ2-7
CASSPGQGRYEQYF
TGTGCCAGCAGTCCCGGACAGGGAAGGTACGAGCAGTACTTC
>few|TRBV7-2|NA|TRBJ2-1
CASSWAFPGSSYNEQFF
TGTGCCAGCAGCTGGGCGTTTCCGGGCAGCTCCTACAATGAGCAGTTCTTC
>NA|TRBV6-2/TRBV6-3|TRBD2|TRBJ2-7
CASVESSGVYEQYF
TGTGCCAGCGTCGAATCTAGCGGAGTCTACGAGCAGTACTTC
>NA|TRBV27|TRBD1|TRBJ2-3
CASSFRTGVPDTQYF
TGTGCCAGCAGTTTTCGGACAGGGGTTCCAGATACGCAGTATTTT
>NA|TRBV7-9|NA|TRBJ1-6
CASSEVNSPLHF
TGTGCCAGCAGCGAGGTTAATTCACCCCTCCACTTT
>NA|TRBV28|NA|TRBJ2-6
CASSPFTGSGANVLTF
TGTGCCAGCAGTCCGTTCACAGGGTCCGGGGCCAACGTCCTGACTTTC
>NA|TRBV28|NA|TRBJ1-2
CASSRTRDGYTF
TGTGCCAGCAGCCGAACCAGAGATGGCTACACCTTC
>NA|TRBV24-1|NA|TRBJ2-7
CATSDLEGFEQYF
TGTGCCACCAGTGATTTGGAAGGGTTCGAGCAGTACTTC
>NA|TRBV29-1|NA|TRBJ2-1
CSVASGYGEQFF
TGCAGCGTCGCAAGTGGTTACGGTGAGCAGTTCTTC
>NA|TRBV19|TRBD1|TRBJ2-4
CASSPGQVANIQYF
TGTGCCAGTAGTCCGGGACAGGTTGCAAACATTCAGTACTTC
>NA|TRBV10-3|TRBD2|TRBJ2-5
CATSTLAGLSQETQYF
TGTGCCACTTCCACCTTAGCGGGACTCAGCCAAGAGACCCAGTACTTC
>NA|TRBV20-1|TRBD1|TRBJ1-2
CSARDTGTGAFYGYTF
TGCAGTGCTAGAGACACCGGGACAGGGGCTTTCTATGGCTACACCTTC
>NA|TRBV20-1|NA|TRBJ2-1
CSSDQRTSYNEQFF
TGCAGCTCAGATCAGCGGACCTCCTACAATGAGCAGTTCTTC
>NA|TRBV3-1|TRBD1|TRBJ1-2
CASGGTETNYGYTF
TGTGCCAGCGGCGGGACAGAGACTAACTATGGCTACACCTTC
>NA|TRBV29-1|NA|TRBJ1-1
CSVRSTLSTEAFF
TGCAGCGTACGTTCGACATTGAGCACTGAAGCTTTCTTT
>few|TRBV7-2|NA|TRBJ2-6
CASTYSLTNSGANVLTF
TGTGCCAGTACGTACAGCCTTACTAACTCTGGGGCCAACGTCCTGACTTTC
>NA|TRBV28|TRBD1|TRBJ2-1
CASSWGTGGDEQFF
TGTGCCAGCAGTTGGGGGACAGGGGGCGATGAGCAGTTCTTC
>NA|TRBV10-3|NA|TRBJ1-2
CAIGKGRGYTF
TGTGCCATCGGGAAGGGAAGAGGCTACACCTTC
>NA|TRBV7-6|NA|TRBJ2-3
CASSLGVMGGTDTQYF
TGTGCCAGCAGCTTAGGGGTTATGGGTGGTACAGATACGCAGTATTTT
>once|TRBV14|NA|TRBJ2-1
CASRRRKTGRFEFF
TGTGCCAGCAGGCGCAGAAAGACCGGACGGTTTGAGTTCTTC
>NA|TRBV28|NA|TRBJ2-2
CAGLRRVNTGELFF
TGTGCCGGCCTGAGACGAGTGAACACCGGGGAGCTGTTTTTT